This T cell receptor beta chain originates from a study of early T cells in non-severe SARS-CoV-2 infection (dated by TCRdb to about 2021). Study-wide context: Because TCR sequencing relied on bulk RNA taken from unsorted whole blood, pairing of alpha and beta chains was not possible. Beyond this particular receptor, the publication reports: VDJdb matching was skewed toward anti-spike CD8 responses, so virus-specific expansions were likely underestimated and private and CD4 specificities were missed.

A case-control design nested within a healthcare worker cohort in London, UK, was used, with weekly nasopharyngeal swab PCR tests and blood sampling performed. Healthcare workers were enrolled in the week of the UK lockdown, from 23 to 31 March 2020, and were followed every week for up to roughly 16 weeks. Trimming leaves V shorter by 7 bases and J shorter by 4 bases, with the junction holding 6 bases beyond the gene matches. Per the germline V gene, SQVTM is the CDR1 and ANQGSEA is the CDR2. From cysteine to phenylalanine, the CDR3 is 14 amino acids long. The CDR3 DNA has 42 bases and is translated from base 1. Points on this clonotype: Its antigen remains unidentified. No base quality values were provided; no much bigger clone lies one nucleotide off.

Library creation used 5' RACE. TCRdb lists the instrument as NextSeq 500. Unique molecular identifiers were attached to individual cDNA molecules in the TCR library protocol so that sequencing error and PCR bias could be corrected. TCR alpha and beta chains were both sequenced, and the abundances of alpha and beta sequences in each sample were closely correlated with each other. Per the original workflow: Decombinator V4 was used to annotate the V gene, J gene and CDR3 of the TCR sequences. TCRs were defined as expanded if a significant change between any two time points was detected under a Poisson model with p below 0.0001. TCR abundances were normalised to the total number of TCRs sequenced per sample and were expressed as counts per million. MAIT TCRs were defined by TRAV1-2 paired with TRAJ12, TRAJ20 or TRAJ33, and iNKT TCRs by TRAV10 paired with TRAJ18. VDJdb, accessed 1 November 2021, was searched for CMV, EBV and SARS-CoV-2 annotated TCRs, with TCRs annotated for multiple antigens excluded. The public reads were quality trimmed at Q25 with fastp and then assembled into clones with MiXCR by TCRdb, keeping productive beta chains. Each entry merges the rows of one CDR3 protein and shows their most common DNA and genes. The V and J calls reflect TCRdb's pipeline rather than the authors' work. The sample includes tens of thousands of distinct CDR3 sequences, with just under 9% observed a single time. The biggest ten clones account for 15% to 20% of the sample.

Recombination connected TRBV29-1 to TRBJ2-1; 11 central nucleotides agree with TRBD2. Source material: whole blood. The TCR comes from an adult who was a healthcare worker with PCR-confirmed SARS-CoV-2 infection or an uninfected control (not recorded which). The sequence in DNA is TGCAGCGGGGGGCTAGCGGGAGGTTACAATGAGCAGTTCTTC. Its protein product is CSGGLAGGYNEQFF.